The 10 T cell receptor beta chains below were found in one sample sequenced in a study of cytomegalovirus exposure and HLA in healthy donors. Only in-frame clones appear in the TCRdb table, and some are missing; sequencing was by immunoSEQ multiplex PCR. Of roughly 120,000 clones in the sample, roughly 90% are singletons; the top ten hold around 2.1%. Sequencing was done on a sample of PBMCs. These receptors were obtained from a woman between 18 and 29 years old in good health and CMV-seronegative.

The V call is TRBV5-4, the J call TRBJ2-2, with D perhaps TRBD1 (6 bases). Germline lookup yields CDR1 SGHNT and CDR2 YYREEE (reference sequence). V shed 1 base and J shed 3 bases, with 25 bases lying between them. The CDR3 runs to 20 residues. The CDR3 DNA is TGTGCCAGCAGCTTGCAGCCCATCGTGGTGGGGGCGCGAGACACCGGGGAGCTGTTTTTT. It encodes CASSLQPIVVGARDTGELFF.

This chain links TRBV6-4 with TRBJ2-1, with 11 bases identical to TRBD2. CDR3 length: 15 residues. Germline V gene lookup returns CDR1 MRHNA and CDR2 SNTAGT. Trimming at V came to 0 bases and at J to 10 bases, leaving 5 bases not matched to a gene. This chain's CDR3 is CASSDSSGGAGEQFF. The CDR3 DNA is TGTGCCAGCAGTGACTCTAGCGGGGGGGCCGGGGAGCAGTTCTTC.

J is TRBJ2-1 and V is TRBV29-1; 7 positions match TRBD1. This CDR3 has 14 residues. The J segment lost 2 bases and the V segment lost 4 bases, leaving 5 bases of the junction unmatched. The germline V gene has CDR1 SQVTM and CDR2 ANQGSEA. The CDR3 loop reads CSVVQGYAYNEQFF. CDR3 DNA: TGCAGCGTTGTACAGGGGTATGCCTACAATGAGCAGTTCTTC.

The V gene is TRBV20-1, the J gene TRBJ2-1, with D hard to call. CDR1 and CDR2 from the germline V gene are DFQATT and SNEGSKA (reference sequence). The ends were cut back, 0 bases at V and 14 bases at J, with 11 bases in the middle. The CDR3 spans 11 residues. This CDR3 reads CSARDQTEEFF. In DNA form, the CDR3 reads TGCAGTGCTAGAGATCAAACCGAGGAGTTCTTC.

Here the CDR3 reads CASSFNENEQFF. The DNA of the CDR3 is TGTGCCAGCAGCTTCAATGAGAATGAGCAGTTCTTC. This chain joins TRBV5-4 and TRBJ2-1; D gene unclear. CDR3 length: 12 amino acids. V lost 2 bases, J lost 7 bases, and 7 bases lay in between. Per germline, CDR1 SGHNT and CDR2 YYREEE (reference sequence).

The DNA for the CDR3 is TGTGCCAGCAGTTATACCGGGACACAGGGGGGTGGCTACACCTTC. The encoded protein is CASSYTGTQGGGYTF. This sequence joins TRBV28 and TRBJ1-2; 8 nucleotides line up with TRBD1. The CDR3 loop spans 15 amino acids. Germline V gene lookup returns CDR1 MDHEN and CDR2 SYDVKM. J gave up 7 bases and V 4 bases, and 11 bases lay outside the gene matches.

The gene calls are TRBV28 and TRBJ2-5; 7 nucleotides align to TRBD1. V gave up 5 bases and J gave up 4 bases; unmatched junction bases: 7. The germline V gene has CDR1 MDHEN and CDR2 SYDVKM. This CDR3 is 14 amino acids long. The CDR3 sequence: CASSTRQGPETQYF. The CDR3 DNA sequence: TGTGCCAGCAGTACCCGACAGGGCCCAGAGACCCAGTACTTC.

This clone appeared a few times. The chain's CDR3 is CATLTGLGEQYF. In DNA form, the CDR3 reads TGTGCCACCCTAACAGGGTTGGGGGAGCAGTACTTC. The chain uses TRBV27 and TRBJ2-7, with D possibly TRBD1 on 6 matching bases. The germline V and J ends were trimmed by 10 bases and 7 bases, with 17 bases remaining between them. The CDR3 covers 12 residues. Germline V gene data show CDR1 as MNHEY and CDR2 as SMNVEV (reference sequence).

This clone showed up just once. The V gene is TRBV28, the J gene TRBJ1-2, with a weak D call TRBD1 (6 bases). V was clipped by 8 bases and J by 6 bases, with 13 bases between them. Per the germline V gene, CDR1 is MDHEN and CDR2 is SYDVKM. This CDR3 is built from 12 residues. The CDR3 DNA reads as TGTGCCAGCGCGGGGGGCGAGAATGGCTACACCTTC. As protein: CASAGGENGYTF.

The chain is built from TRBV4-2 and TRBJ2-5; 7 bases map to TRBD2. The V and J ends lost 4 bases and 5 bases, in that order; junction bases with no gene match: 13. The CDR3 totals 16 residues. CDR1 LGHNA and CDR2 YNFKEQ come from the germline V gene. The CDR3 reads CASSRGSLAEGETQYF. The CDR3 nucleotides are TGTGCCAGCAGCCGGGGGAGTCTAGCGGAGGGTGAGACCCAGTACTTC.